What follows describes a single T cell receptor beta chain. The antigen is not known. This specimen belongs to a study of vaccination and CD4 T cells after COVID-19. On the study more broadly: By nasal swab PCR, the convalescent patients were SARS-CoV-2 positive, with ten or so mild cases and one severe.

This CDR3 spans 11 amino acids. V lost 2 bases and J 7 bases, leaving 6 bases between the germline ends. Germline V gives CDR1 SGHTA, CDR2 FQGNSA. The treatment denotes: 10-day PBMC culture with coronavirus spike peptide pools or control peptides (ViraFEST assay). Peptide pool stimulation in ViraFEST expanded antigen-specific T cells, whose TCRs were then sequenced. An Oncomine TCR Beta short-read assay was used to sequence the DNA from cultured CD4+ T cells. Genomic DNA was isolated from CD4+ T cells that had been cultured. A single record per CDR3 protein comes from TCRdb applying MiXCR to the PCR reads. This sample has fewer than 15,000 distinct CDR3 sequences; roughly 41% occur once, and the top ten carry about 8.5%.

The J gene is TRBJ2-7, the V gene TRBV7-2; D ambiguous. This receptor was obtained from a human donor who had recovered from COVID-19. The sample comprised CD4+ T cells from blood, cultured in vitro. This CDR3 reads CASSLTWEQYF. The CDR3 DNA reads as TGTGCCAGCAGCTTAACCTGGGAGCAGTACTTC.